The rows below give T cell receptor beta chains drawn from one sample of a study of T cell responses to AZD1222 COVID-19 vaccine. Generated by immunoSEQ multiplex PCR, the TCRdb table keeps only in-frame clones and is missing some. The table shows tens of thousands of clones, with roughly 89% occurring only once. Sequenced here: peripheral blood, sampled on day 0 of AZD1222 vaccination. These receptor sequences come from an adult in good health. Each CDR3 is given with its conserved first and last residue. D genes are given only for firm matches. The listing skips clone size in some rows; elsewhere it reads once, few, many or a size class.

j_gene: TRBJ2-5; abundance: -; v_gene: TRBV7-2; d_gene: -; CDR3aa: CASSFGGQRGVTQYF; CDR3nt: TGTGCCAGCAGCTTCGGGGGACAACGGGGTGTGACCCAGTACTTC
j_gene: TRBJ1-6; abundance: -; v_gene: TRBV5-5; d_gene: -; CDR3aa: CASSLEQANSPLHF; CDR3nt: TGTGCCAGCAGCTTAGAACAGGCAAATTCACCCCTCCACTTT
j_gene: TRBJ1-1; abundance: -; v_gene: TRBV20-1; d_gene: -; CDR3aa: CSGRDGTEAFF; CDR3nt: TGCAGTGGCCGAGACGGCACTGAAGCTTTCTTT
j_gene: TRBJ1-1; abundance: once; v_gene: TRBV6-2/TRBV6-3; d_gene: -; CDR3aa: CASSYLGRRNTEAFF; CDR3nt: TGTGCCAGCAGTTACCTAGGGAGGAGGAACACTGAAGCTTTCTTT
j_gene: TRBJ2-2; abundance: -; v_gene: TRBV9; d_gene: -; CDR3aa: CASSVEWYTGELFF; CDR3nt: TGTGCCAGCAGCGTAGAATGGTACACCGGGGAGCTGTTTTTT
j_gene: TRBJ1-1; abundance: once; v_gene: TRBV6-6; d_gene: -; CDR3aa: CASSYSAENTEAFF; CDR3nt: TGTGCCAGCAGTTACTCGGCAGAGAACACTGAAGCTTTCTTT
j_gene: TRBJ1-4; abundance: -; v_gene: TRBV6-5; d_gene: -; CDR3aa: CASSLTWDGEKLFF; CDR3nt: TGTGCCAGCAGTCTTACGTGGGATGGGGAAAAACTGTTTTTT
j_gene: TRBJ1-1; abundance: -; v_gene: TRBV19; d_gene: -; CDR3aa: CASSIDPPMNTEAFF; CDR3nt: TGTGCCAGTAGTATAGATCCTCCAATGAACACTGAAGCTTTCTTT
j_gene: TRBJ1-5; abundance: -; v_gene: TRBV4-2; d_gene: -; CDR3aa: CASSQDLGMYNQPQHF; CDR3nt: TGTGCCAGCAGCCAAGATTTGGGAATGTACAATCAGCCCCAGCATTTT
j_gene: TRBJ1-2; abundance: few; v_gene: TRBV4-1; d_gene: TRBD1; CDR3aa: CASWGQTTTFGYTF; CDR3nt: TGCGCCAGCTGGGGACAGACTACTACCTTTGGCTACACCTTC
j_gene: TRBJ2-1; abundance: -; v_gene: TRBV28; d_gene: TRBD2; CDR3aa: CASLTSGAYNEQFF; CDR3nt: TGTGCCAGCTTGACTAGCGGGGCCTACAATGAGCAGTTCTTC
j_gene: TRBJ2-1; abundance: -; v_gene: TRBV7-6; d_gene: TRBD2; CDR3aa: CASSLGTSGGYAYNEQFF; CDR3nt: TGTGCCAGCAGCTTAGGGACTAGCGGGGGGTACGCCTACAATGAGCAGTTCTTC
j_gene: TRBJ2-1; abundance: -; v_gene: TRBV9; d_gene: -; CDR3aa: CASSVAGEHYNEQFF; CDR3nt: TGTGCCAGCAGCGTAGCGGGGGAACATTACAATGAGCAGTTCTTC
j_gene: TRBJ1-1; abundance: -; v_gene: TRBV5-6; d_gene: -; CDR3aa: CASSLFPYMNTEAFF; CDR3nt: TGTGCCAGCAGCTTGTTCCCATATATGAACACTGAAGCTTTCTTT
j_gene: TRBJ1-1; abundance: few; v_gene: TRBV5-4; d_gene: -; CDR3aa: CASSSDRGNTEAFF; CDR3nt: TGTGCCAGCAGCTCCGACAGAGGGAACACTGAAGCTTTCTTT
j_gene: TRBJ1-2; abundance: -; v_gene: TRBV21-1; d_gene: -; CDR3aa: CASSKRVNRNYGYTF; CDR3nt: TGTGCCAGCAGCAAACGGGTGAACAGAAACTATGGCTACACCTTC
j_gene: TRBJ2-1; abundance: -; v_gene: TRBV15; d_gene: TRBD2; CDR3aa: CATSRDIGGDNEQFF; CDR3nt: TGTGCCACCAGCAGAGATATTGGGGGGGACAATGAGCAGTTCTTC
j_gene: TRBJ1-1; abundance: -; v_gene: TRBV14; d_gene: -; CDR3aa: CASSTVSGNTEAFF; CDR3nt: TGTGCCAGCAGCACTGTCTCCGGGAACACTGAAGCTTTCTTT
j_gene: TRBJ2-5; abundance: -; v_gene: TRBV19; d_gene: -; CDR3aa: CASTDQHQETQYF; CDR3nt: TGTGCCAGTACAGACCAACATCAAGAGACCCAGTACTTC
j_gene: TRBJ2-7; abundance: -; v_gene: TRBV19; d_gene: -; CDR3aa: CASSRSGRSYEGQYF; CDR3nt: TGTGCCAGTAGTAGGTCAGGACGGTCCTACGAGGGGCAGTACTTC
j_gene: TRBJ1-2; abundance: once; v_gene: TRBV29-1; d_gene: TRBD1; CDR3aa: CSTQQGTNYGYTF; CDR3nt: TGCAGCACTCAACAGGGGACTAACTATGGCTACACCTTC
j_gene: TRBJ2-2; abundance: -; v_gene: TRBV27; d_gene: -; CDR3aa: CASSTLNTGELFF; CDR3nt: TGTGCCAGCAGTACACTGAACACCGGGGAGCTGTTTTTT
j_gene: TRBJ2-1; abundance: once; v_gene: TRBV6-5; d_gene: -; CDR3aa: CASSQDPREQFF; CDR3nt: TGTGCCAGCAGCCAGGACCCAAGGGAGCAGTTCTTC
j_gene: TRBJ2-1; abundance: -; v_gene: TRBV11-2; d_gene: TRBD1; CDR3aa: CASSRDRENEQFF; CDR3nt: TGTGCCAGCAGCCGGGACAGGGAGAATGAGCAGTTCTTC
j_gene: TRBJ2-1; abundance: -; v_gene: TRBV7-8; d_gene: -; CDR3aa: CASSLVLGLYNEQFF; CDR3nt: TGTGCCAGCAGCTTAGTTTTGGGCCTCTACAATGAGCAGTTCTTC
j_gene: TRBJ1-2; abundance: -; v_gene: TRBV5-1; d_gene: -; CDR3aa: CASSLEPGDYYGYTF; CDR3nt: TGCGCCAGCAGCTTGGAGCCTGGGGACTACTATGGCTACACCTTC
j_gene: TRBJ2-3; abundance: -; v_gene: TRBV4-3; d_gene: TRBD2; CDR3aa: CASSQGRGLALWSSTDTQYF; CDR3nt: TGCGCCAGCAGCCAAGGACGGGGACTAGCGTTATGGTCTAGCACAGATACGCAGTATTTT
j_gene: TRBJ2-1; abundance: -; v_gene: TRBV11-2; d_gene: -; CDR3aa: CASSLDSAVVAESSYNEQFF; CDR3nt: TGTGCCAGCAGCTTAGACTCTGCGGTGGTAGCGGAAAGCTCCTACAATGAGCAGTTCTTC
j_gene: TRBJ2-7; abundance: -; v_gene: TRBV27; d_gene: -; CDR3aa: CASRGLGFREQYF; CDR3nt: TGTGCCAGCCGCGGTCTCGGTTTCCGTGAGCAGTACTTC
j_gene: TRBJ1-3; abundance: -; v_gene: TRBV5-1; d_gene: -; CDR3aa: CASSRDNSGNTIYF; CDR3nt: TGCGCCAGCAGCAGGGACAACTCTGGAAACACCATATATTTT
j_gene: TRBJ1-5; abundance: -; v_gene: TRBV28; d_gene: TRBD1; CDR3aa: CASDGTGDTQPQHF; CDR3nt: TGTGCCAGCGACGGGACAGGGGATACTCAGCCCCAGCATTTT
j_gene: TRBJ1-4; abundance: -; v_gene: TRBV6-5; d_gene: -; CDR3aa: CASSPGAGGKLFF; CDR3nt: TGTGCCAGCAGCCCGGGGGCCGGGGGAAAACTGTTTTTT
j_gene: TRBJ1-1; abundance: -; v_gene: TRBV2; d_gene: -; CDR3aa: CASSGPLMNTEAFF; CDR3nt: TGTGCCAGCAGTGGGCCCCTAATGAACACTGAAGCTTTCTTT
j_gene: TRBJ2-5; abundance: few; v_gene: TRBV19; d_gene: -; CDR3aa: CASSIKPGSETQYF; CDR3nt: TGTGCCAGTAGTATTAAACCAGGGTCGGAGACCCAGTACTTC
j_gene: TRBJ1-5; abundance: -; v_gene: TRBV19; d_gene: -; CDR3aa: CASHPQWQGQPQHF; CDR3nt: TGTGCCAGCCATCCCCAGTGGCAAGGTCAGCCCCAGCATTTT
j_gene: TRBJ1-5; abundance: -; v_gene: TRBV19; d_gene: TRBD1; CDR3aa: CASSITQGAGQPQHF; CDR3nt: TGTGCCAGTAGTATTACACAGGGGGCGGGTCAGCCCCAGCATTTT
j_gene: TRBJ2-3; abundance: -; v_gene: TRBV29-1; d_gene: TRBD1; CDR3aa: CSVAGDVDRFPDTQYF; CDR3nt: TGCAGCGTTGCCGGGGACGTGGACAGGTTCCCAGATACGCAGTATTTT
j_gene: TRBJ1-4; abundance: -; v_gene: TRBV5-6; d_gene: TRBD1; CDR3aa: CASSLGWTGTNEKLFF; CDR3nt: TGTGCCAGCAGCTTGGGGTGGACAGGCACGAATGAAAAACTGTTTTTT
j_gene: TRBJ2-5; abundance: -; v_gene: TRBV19; d_gene: TRBD1; CDR3aa: CASRRQGDRETQYF; CDR3nt: TGTGCCAGTAGACGACAGGGGGACCGAGAGACCCAGTACTTC
j_gene: TRBJ2-1; abundance: -; v_gene: TRBV4-1; d_gene: -; CDR3aa: CASSQEILLETFF; CDR3nt: TGCGCCAGCAGCCAAGAAATCCTTCTAGAGACGTTCTTC
j_gene: TRBJ2-5; abundance: few; v_gene: TRBV5-4; d_gene: TRBD2; CDR3aa: CASSLSGAGEETQYF; CDR3nt: TGTGCCAGCAGCTTGTCAGGAGCGGGAGAAGAGACCCAGTACTTC
j_gene: TRBJ2-3; abundance: -; v_gene: TRBV29-1; d_gene: -; CDR3aa: CSVGKSIPDTQYF; CDR3nt: TGCAGCGTTGGCAAGAGCATCCCCGATACGCAGTATTTT
j_gene: TRBJ1-5; abundance: -; v_gene: TRBV18; d_gene: TRBD1; CDR3aa: CASSPGQGKEPQHF; CDR3nt: TGTGCCAGCTCACCGGGACAGGGAAAAGAGCCCCAGCATTTT
j_gene: TRBJ2-7; abundance: -; v_gene: TRBV5-5; d_gene: -; CDR3aa: CASSFAGDSREQYF; CDR3nt: TGTGCCAGCAGCTTTGCAGGGGACTCGAGGGAGCAGTACTTC
j_gene: TRBJ2-1; abundance: -; v_gene: TRBV7-8; d_gene: TRBD2; CDR3aa: CASTTTWGTNSYNEQFF; CDR3nt: TGTGCCAGCACCACTACCTGGGGGACTAACTCCTACAATGAGCAGTTCTTC
j_gene: TRBJ2-7; abundance: -; v_gene: TRBV27; d_gene: TRBD2; CDR3aa: CASSPNPPSGRYEQYF; CDR3nt: TGTGCCAGCAGTCCTAATCCGCCTAGCGGGAGATACGAGCAGTACTTC
j_gene: TRBJ2-7; abundance: -; v_gene: TRBV7-3; d_gene: -; CDR3aa: CASSWTDEQYF; CDR3nt: TGTGCCAGCAGTTGGACTGACGAGCAGTACTTC
j_gene: TRBJ1-6; abundance: -; v_gene: TRBV7-9; d_gene: -; CDR3aa: CASSLQNSPLHF; CDR3nt: TGTGCCAGCAGCTTACAGAATTCACCCCTCCACTTT
j_gene: TRBJ1-2; abundance: -; v_gene: TRBV5-6; d_gene: -; CDR3aa: CASSSQPNYGYTF; CDR3nt: TGTGCCAGCAGCTCGCAGCCTAACTATGGCTACACCTTC
j_gene: TRBJ2-7; abundance: few; v_gene: TRBV2; d_gene: TRBD1; CDR3aa: CASSENRDSYEQYF; CDR3nt: TGTGCCAGCAGTGAAAACCGGGACAGCTACGAGCAGTACTTC
j_gene: TRBJ2-1; abundance: once; v_gene: TRBV19; d_gene: -; CDR3aa: CASSGSLPPSEQFF; CDR3nt: TGTGCCAGTAGCGGGAGCCTACCCCCGAGCGAGCAGTTCTTC
j_gene: TRBJ2-1; abundance: -; v_gene: TRBV29-1; d_gene: -; CDR3aa: CSVEDGTGGSYNEQFF; CDR3nt: TGCAGCGTTGAAGATGGTACGGGCGGCTCCTACAATGAGCAGTTCTTC
j_gene: TRBJ1-6; abundance: few; v_gene: TRBV19; d_gene: TRBD1; CDR3aa: CASSMGQINSPLHF; CDR3nt: TGTGCCAGTAGTATGGGACAGATTAATTCACCCCTCCACTTT